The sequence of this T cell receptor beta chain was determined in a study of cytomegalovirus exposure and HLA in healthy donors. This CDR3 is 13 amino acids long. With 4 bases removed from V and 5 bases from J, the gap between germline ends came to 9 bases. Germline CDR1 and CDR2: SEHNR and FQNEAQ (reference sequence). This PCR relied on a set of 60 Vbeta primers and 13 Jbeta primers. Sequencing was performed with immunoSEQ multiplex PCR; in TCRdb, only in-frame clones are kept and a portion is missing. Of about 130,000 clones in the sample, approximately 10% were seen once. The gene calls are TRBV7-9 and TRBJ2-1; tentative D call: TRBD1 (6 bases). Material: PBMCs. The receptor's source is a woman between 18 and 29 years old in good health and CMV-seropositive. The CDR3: CASSSRQDNEQFF. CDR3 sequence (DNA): TGTGCCAGCAGCTCCCGACAGGACAATGAGCAGTTCTTC. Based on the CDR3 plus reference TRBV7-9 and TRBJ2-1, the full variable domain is DTGVSQNPRHKITKRGQNVTFRCDPISEHNRLYWYRQTLGQGPEFLTYFQNEAQLEKSRLLSDRFSAERPKGSFSTLEIQRTEQGDSAMYLCASSSRQDNEQFFGPGTRLTVL.